This is a list of T cell receptor beta chains from one sample in a study of CD8 T cells in Susac syndrome. TCRdb recomputed calls from the immunoSEQ multiplex PCR reads with MiXCR, one row per CDR3 protein. The sample includes more than 95,000 distinct CDR3 sequences, approximately 93% of them seen just once. Sequencing was carried out using CD8+ T cells from PBMCs. The receptors shown here come from a human donor with multiple sclerosis. The CDR3 runs from the conserved cysteine through the conserved F or W. A D gene is named only where the DNA matches it firmly. Clone sizes are given selectively: once, few, many, or a class where the clone is expanded.

>TRBV18|TRBJ1-2|.|.
CASSTPRQTDYGYTF
TGTGCCAGCTCAACGCCCCGACAGACAGACTATGGCTACACCTTC
>TRBV13|TRBJ2-1|.|.
CASSFGRNAFGDEQFF
TGTGCCAGCAGCTTTGGTCGGAATGCCTTCGGGGATGAGCAGTTCTTC
>TRBV5-1|TRBJ2-7|TRBD1|.
CASSPTRQGTYEQYF
TGCGCCAGCAGCCCCACACGACAGGGGACTTACGAGCAGTACTTC
>TRBV12-3/TRBV12-4|TRBJ1-1|TRBD1|.
CASRAPGQGVPEAFF
TGTGCCAGCAGGGCCCCGGGACAGGGTGTTCCCGAAGCTTTCTTT
>TRBV6-5|TRBJ1-3|TRBD1|.
CASSKTGAAGNTIYF
TGTGCCAGCAGTAAAACAGGGGCTGCAGGAAACACCATATATTTT
>TRBV28|TRBJ2-3|TRBD2|.
CASSPTSPDTYGKYF
TGTGCCAGCAGTCCGACTAGCCCTGACACTTATGGGAAGTATTTT
>TRBV7-9|TRBJ1-1|TRBD1|.
CASSQGTAEAFF
TGTGCCAGCAGTCAGGGGACAGCTGAAGCTTTCTTT
>TRBV15|TRBJ2-5|.|.
CATSWRGQETQYF
TGTGCCACCAGCTGGCGGGGTCAAGAGACCCAGTACTTC
>TRBV18|TRBJ2-4|TRBD1|once
CASSSDRDKNIQYF
TGTGCCAGCTCATCGGACAGGGATAAAAACATTCAGTACTTC
>TRBV25-1|TRBJ2-1|.|.
CASSEFRQYNEQFF
TGTGCCAGCAGTGAATTTCGTCAGTACAATGAGCAGTTCTTC
>TRBV4-1|TRBJ1-3|.|.
CASSPWHGARNTIYF
TGCGCCAGCAGCCCCTGGCACGGGGCGCGTAACACCATATATTTT
>TRBV7-9|TRBJ1-5|.|.
CASSLGTGKSNQPQHF
TGTGCCAGCAGCTTGGGAACAGGGAAGAGCAATCAGCCCCAGCATTTT
>TRBV29-1|TRBJ2-5|.|.
CSVEAGVLRETQYF
TGCAGCGTTGAGGCAGGGGTCCTCCGGGAGACCCAGTACTTC
>TRBV7-9|TRBJ2-3|.|.
CASSPQGNTDTQYF
TGTGCCAGCAGCCCTCAGGGGAACACAGATACGCAGTATTTT
>TRBV5-6|TRBJ1-4|.|.
CASSLGLSNEKLFF
TGTGCCAGCAGCTTGGGCCTTTCAAATGAAAAACTGTTTTTT
>TRBV5-1|TRBJ2-1|TRBD2|.
CASSPVASGANEQFF
TGCGCCAGCAGCCCGGTCGCTAGCGGGGCCAATGAGCAGTTCTTC
>TRBV7-6|TRBJ1-4|.|.
CASSGGINEKLFF
TGTGCCAGCAGCGGGGGGATTAATGAAAAACTGTTTTTT
>TRBV9|TRBJ2-1|.|.
CASSGGSGSSYNEQFF
TGTGCCAGCAGCGGGGGGAGCGGAAGCTCCTACAATGAGCAGTTCTTC
>TRBV9|TRBJ2-3|.|.
CASRAGTKATDTQYF
TGTGCCAGCAGGGCCGGGACGAAAGCAACAGATACGCAGTATTTT
>TRBV4-1|TRBJ2-2|.|.
CASSQRLGGELFF
TGCGCCAGCAGCCAAAGACTGGGCGGGGAGCTGTTTTTT
>TRBV4-1|TRBJ2-7|TRBD2|.
CASSQVEEAGEQYF
TGCGCCAGCAGCCAAGTGGAAGAAGCGGGGGAGCAGTACTTC
>TRBV7-6|TRBJ2-2|TRBD1|.
CASSYRGSGTGELFF
TGTGCCAGCAGCTACAGGGGATCAGGCACCGGGGAGCTGTTTTTT
>TRBV29-1|TRBJ2-3|.|.
CSVIRVADTDTQYF
TGCAGCGTTATTCGGGTAGCGGACACAGATACGCAGTATTTT
>TRBV28|TRBJ2-2|.|.
CASRQDSNTGELFF
TGTGCCAGCCGACAGGACTCGAACACCGGGGAGCTGTTTTTT
>TRBV24-1|TRBJ2-1|.|.
CATSDLTDEQFF
TGTGCCACCAGTGATCTTACTGATGAGCAGTTCTTC
>TRBV18|TRBJ1-2|.|once
CASSPPLGEQGYTF
TGTGCCAGCTCACCTCCCTTGGGGGAACAAGGCTACACCTTC
>TRBV19|TRBJ2-3|.|.
CASSTQDRSTDTQYF
TGTGCCAGTAGTACGCAGGATCGTAGCACAGATACGCAGTATTTT
>TRBV5-4|TRBJ1-5|.|.
CASRAGAQHF
TGTGCCAGTAGGGCGGGGGCCCAGCATTTT
>TRBV20-1|TRBJ2-2|TRBD2|once
CSAREGGLNTGELFF
TGCAGTGCTAGAGAGGGGGGGTTGAACACCGGGGAGCTGTTTTTT
>TRBV7-9|TRBJ2-7|.|.
CASSLALGGHYEQYF
TGTGCCAGCAGCTTAGCTCTCGGAGGGCACTACGAGCAGTACTTC
>TRBV29-1|TRBJ1-2|.|.
CSVNKGKGYTF
TGCAGCGTCAACAAGGGGAAAGGCTACACCTTC
>TRBV20-1|TRBJ2-3|TRBD2|.
CSARDPTASGGRTDTQYF
TGCAGTGCTAGAGATCCCACTGCTAGCGGGGGCCGCACAGATACGCAGTATTTT
>TRBV9|TRBJ2-1|.|.
CASSVGGGALNEQFF
TGTGCCAGCAGCGTAGGCGGCGGGGCGCTAAATGAGCAGTTCTTC
>TRBV20-1|TRBJ2-7|.|.
CSTRGGGGREQYF
TGCAGCACAAGGGGGGGAGGGGGACGGGAGCAGTACTTC
>TRBV24-1|TRBJ1-5|.|.
CATSEMASNQPQHF
TGTGCCACCAGTGAGATGGCGTCTAATCAGCCCCAGCATTTT
>TRBV5-1|TRBJ2-5|.|.
CASRRAGNQETQYF
TGCGCCAGCAGGCGCGCGGGAAACCAAGAGACCCAGTACTTC
>TRBV29-1|TRBJ1-2|.|.
CTVGSGPDGYTF
TGCACCGTGGGAAGCGGACCTGATGGCTACACCTTC
>TRBV15|TRBJ2-3|.|.
CATSSTDTQYF
TGTGCCACCAGCAGCACAGATACGCAGTATTTT
>TRBV6-6|TRBJ1-5|.|.
CASRPRGQPQHF
TGTGCCAGCAGGCCTAGAGGTCAGCCCCAGCATTTT
>TRBV24-1|TRBJ2-3|TRBD1|.
CATSDTGGDTQYF
TGTGCCACCAGTGATACAGGGGGAGATACGCAGTATTTT
>TRBV12-3/TRBV12-4|TRBJ2-5|.|.
CASSSGPWGTQYF
TGTGCCAGCAGTTCGGGACCCTGGGGGACCCAGTACTTC
>TRBV24-1|TRBJ1-5|.|.
CATSDPGEQYQPQHF
TGTGCCACCAGTGACCCCGGAGAGCAGTATCAGCCCCAGCATTTT
>TRBV7-9|TRBJ2-7|.|.
CASGDEQYF
TGTGCCAGCGGGGACGAGCAGTACTTC
>TRBV14|TRBJ1-1|.|.
CASSQGRVRAFF
TGTGCCAGCAGCCAGGGAAGGGTTCGAGCTTTCTTT
>TRBV13|TRBJ2-7|.|.
CASSSKMAGSLREQYF
TGTGCCAGCAGCTCGAAAATGGCTGGGTCCTTACGGGAGCAGTACTTC
>TRBV6-5|TRBJ2-3|.|.
CASSYIYSTDTQYF
TGTGCCAGCAGTTACATATATTCCACAGATACGCAGTATTTT
>TRBV5-4|TRBJ1-1|.|.
CASSFGVAEAFF
TGTGCCAGCAGCTTCGGGGTCGCTGAAGCTTTCTTT
>TRBV13|TRBJ1-1|.|once
CASSGRQSLTEAFF
TGTGCCAGCAGCGGGCGACAGAGTCTCACTGAAGCTTTCTTT
>TRBV20-1|TRBJ2-1|.|.
CSARDMDGGAHNEQFF
TGCAGTGCTAGAGATATGGACGGAGGGGCTCACAATGAGCAGTTCTTC
>TRBV6-5|TRBJ1-1|TRBD1|once
CASSFGTGTEAFF
TGTGCCAGCAGTTTCGGGACAGGGACTGAGGCTTTCTTT
>TRBV3-1|TRBJ2-1|TRBD2|.
CASSQERESDNEQFF
TGTGCCAGCAGCCAAGAGCGGGAGAGCGACAATGAGCAGTTCTTC
>TRBV20-1|TRBJ2-1|TRBD2|.
CSARDVAGEFPSSYNEQFF
TGCAGTGCTAGAGATGTCGCGGGAGAATTCCCTAGCTCCTACAATGAGCAGTTCTTC
>TRBV28|TRBJ1-5|.|.
CASSLGVGVSQPQHF
TGTGCCAGCAGTTTGGGAGTCGGGGTTAGTCAGCCCCAGCATTTT
>TRBV13|TRBJ2-5|TRBD2|.
CASSVAGSLGGQETQYF
TGTGCCAGCAGCGTCGCGGGGTCCCTCGGGGGGCAAGAGACCCAGTACTTC